One and the same sample provided the 14 T cell receptor beta chains below, sequenced in a study of T cell changes during pregnancy in multiple sclerosis. Profiling relied on immunoSEQ multiplex PCR, and the TCRdb table lists in-frame clones only, not all of them. The sample carries about 69,000 clones, roughly 88% recorded once. The material sequenced was peripheral blood, taken in the third trimester of pregnancy. The receptors derive from a female donor with multiple sclerosis, enrolled in a pregnancy study.

The chain links TRBV7-3 to TRBJ1-2; a possible D gene is TRBD1 (5 bases). V shed 1 base and J shed 6 bases, with 9 bases lying between them. The germline V gene encodes CDR1 SGHTA and CDR2 FQGTGA. The CDR3 has 13 residues. The DNA of the CDR3 is TGTGCCAGCAGCTTAATGGGGGGGGATGGCTACACCTTC. Translation gives CASSLMGGDGYTF.

The chain employs TRBV7-8 and TRBJ2-1, with D possibly being TRBD1 (6 bases). Germline V gene lookup returns CDR1 SGHVS and CDR2 FQNEAQ. The CDR3 length is 14 residues. The V end was cut by 5 bases, the J end by 3 bases, with 11 bases between. DNA of the CDR3: TGTGCCAGCAGCCGACAGGCCGGCTACAATGAGCAGTTCTTC. This codes for CASSRQAGYNEQFF.

This clone was seen a single time. The CDR3 sequence: CASSRDSYTYEQYF. DNA for the CDR3: TGTGCCAGCAGCCGGGACAGCTACACCTACGAGCAGTACTTC. V is TRBV9 and J is TRBJ2-7; 7 bases are shared with TRBD1. Trimming removed 4 bases from V and 2 bases from J; junction bases left unmatched: 6. The germline V gene encodes CDR1 SGDLS and CDR2 YYNGEE. This CDR3 spans 14 amino acids.

CDR3 protein: CASSSSDRAGETQYF. CDR3 coding DNA: TGTGCCAGCAGCTCCTCGGACAGGGCGGGGGAGACCCAGTACTTC. This sequence joins TRBV7-9 and TRBJ2-5; 8 bases align to TRBD1. Trimming at V came to 4 bases and at J to 5 bases, leaving 9 bases not matched to a gene. Germline V gives CDR1 SEHNR, CDR2 FQNEAQ (reference sequence). The length of the CDR3 is 15 residues. Together with reference TRBV7-9 and TRBJ2-5, the CDR3 gives the full variable domain: DTGVSQNPRHKITKRGQNVTFRCDPISEHNRLYWYRQTLGQGPEFLTYFQNEAQLEKSRLLSDRFSAERPKGSFSTLEIQRTEQGDSAMYLCASSSSDRAGETQYFGPGTRLLVL.

This rearrangement joins TRBV4-1 to TRBJ2-3, with D possibly matching TRBD2 (5 bases). The CDR3 has 15 residues. Germline CDR1 reads MGHRA; CDR2 reads YSYEKL. The V gene lost 0 bases and the J gene lost 3 bases, with 10 bases spanning the gap. The CDR3 DNA reads TGCGCCAGCAGCCAAGAAAACCGGGGAACAGATACGCAGTATTTT. It is translated as CASSQENRGTDTQYF.

This clone occurred a few times. This sequence joins TRBV28 and TRBJ1-3; no definite D call. Germline lookup yields CDR1 MDHEN and CDR2 SYDVKM. This CDR3 comprises 9 residues. Deletions cut 9 bases from V and 5 bases from J, with 2 bases between. The CDR3 nucleotides are TGTGCCAGTAGAAACACCATATATTTT. Protein product: CASRNTIYF.

The chain has TRBV7-8 and TRBJ1-5; a weak D match, TRBD1 (6 bases). This CDR3 has 14 amino acids. The V gene lost 5 bases and the J gene lost 6 bases, with 14 bases spanning the gap. In germline, CDR1 is SGHVS, CDR2 FQNEAQ. The CDR3 sequence is CASSPQTGLQPQHF. CDR3 sequence (DNA): TGTGCCAGCAGCCCCCAGACAGGCCTTCAGCCCCAGCATTTT.

The chain combines TRBV5-6 with TRBJ2-3; a weak D match, TRBD2 (7 bases). CDR3 size: 18 residues. Trimming shortened V by 2 bases and J by 1 base, and 20 bases separated the two germline ends. CDR1 is SGHDT, CDR2 YYEEEE, per germline. CDR3 loop: CASSLLAGAPRGTDTQYF. CDR3 DNA: TGTGCCAGCAGCTTACTCGCGGGGGCCCCTAGGGGCACAGATACGCAGTATTTT.

The J gene is TRBJ2-1, the V gene TRBV7-6; no definite D call. The V gene lost 5 bases and the J gene lost 7 bases, with 15 bases spanning the gap. CDR3 length equals 14 residues. Looked up from germline, CDR1 is SGHVS and CDR2 is FNYEAQ. The chain's CDR3 is CASSPSAQPNEQFF. The CDR3 bases are TGTGCCAGCAGCCCTAGTGCCCAGCCTAATGAGCAGTTCTTC.

This chain links TRBV19 with TRBJ2-5, with D possibly TRBD2 on 5 matching bases. V dropped 3 bases and J dropped 4 bases, with 15 bases sitting between them. The CDR3 runs 15 residues. CDR1 and CDR2 (germline): LNHDA, SQIVND (reference sequence). CDR3 amino acids: CASSIAGEWRETQYF. The DNA for the CDR3 is TGTGCCAGTAGTATCGCCGGGGAATGGCGAGAGACCCAGTACTTC.

This clone was picked up a small number of times. V usage is TRBV5-1 and J usage is TRBJ1-6; 7 positions match TRBD1. CDR1 SGHRS and CDR2 YFSETQ come from the germline V gene. The junction had 7 bases not matched to a gene; V was cut back by 2 bases and J by 8 bases. CDR3 size: 15 residues. CDR3 nucleotides: TGCGCCAGCAGCTTTGTAACAGGGGAGGATTCACCCCTCCACTTT. Translated, it gives CASSFVTGEDSPLHF.

This clone was observed a single time. This sequence joins TRBV28 and TRBJ2-1, with D tentatively TRBD1 (5 bases). Germline CDR1 and CDR2: MDHEN and SYDVKM. The CDR3 consists of 15 residues. V was clipped by 8 bases and J by 0 bases, with 14 bases between them. The CDR3 DNA reads TGTGCCAGCTTAGATGTTGACAGCTCCTACAATGAGCAGTTCTTC. This codes for CASLDVDSSYNEQFF.

This chain connects TRBV10-3 to TRBJ2-5; D ambiguous. V lost 0 bases, J lost 2 bases, and 7 bases lay in between. The length of the CDR3 is 14 residues. Germline assignment: CDR1 ENHRY and CDR2 SYGVKD. The CDR3 bases are TGTGCCATCAGTGAGTCGGGCAGACAAGAGACCCAGTACTTC. Protein product: CAISESGRQETQYF.

The J gene is TRBJ2-7, the V gene TRBV5-4, with D perhaps TRBD2 (5 bases). CDR3 size: 14 residues. CDR1 SGHNT and CDR2 YYREEE come from the germline V gene (reference sequence). With 2 bases removed from V and 2 bases from J, the gap between germline ends came to 11 bases. In DNA, the CDR3 is TGTGCCAGCAGCTTTGCGGGCCGAACCTACGAGCAGTACTTC. Its translation: CASSFAGRTYEQYF.